The 31 T cell receptor beta chains reported below all come from one sample, sequenced in a study of blood T cell repertoires in COVID-19. Produced via immunoSEQ multiplex PCR; TCRdb's table is partial and in-frame only. The profile shows about 80,000 clones, 70% to 90% of them singletons. Sequenced sample: peripheral blood. The source of these receptors is a woman at least 80 years old with acute or convalescent COVID-19.

V and J are TRBV19 and TRBJ1-1; TRBD1 aligns across 7 bases. V shed 2 bases and J 5 bases; nucleotides not matched to a gene: 17. Germline assignment: CDR1 LNHDA and CDR2 SQIVND (reference sequence). The CDR3 loop spans 18 amino acids. The CDR3, as DNA: TGTGCCAGTAGTATAAATGGGAGGAGGGGGCCCGGGCGGACTGAAGCTTTCTTT. Its translation: CASSINGRRGPGRTEAFF.

The chain combines TRBV11-1 with TRBJ2-7; D is possibly TRBD2 (5 bases). The CDR3 runs 13 residues. CDR1 SGHAT and CDR2 FQDESV come from the germline V gene (reference sequence). With 3 bases removed from V and 2 bases from J, the gap between germline ends came to 8 bases. The CDR3 coding sequence is TGTGCCAGCAGCTTCCCGGGAACCTACGAGCAGTACTTC. Translated, it gives CASSFPGTYEQYF.

Concerning this clone itself: The same CDR3 can be traced to other DNA sequences in this sample. The chain uses TRBV9 and TRBJ2-5; possibly TRBD1 for D (7 bases). Trimming shortened V by 1 base and J by 4 bases, and 11 bases separated the two germline ends. The CDR3 is 14 amino acids. Germline V gene data show CDR1 as SGDLS and CDR2 as YYNGEE. CDR3 amino acids: CASSVRQGGETQYF. In DNA form, the CDR3 reads TGTGCCAGCAGCGTAAGGCAGGGGGGAGAGACCCAGTACTTC.

This chain links TRBV9 with TRBJ1-3; D is ambiguous. The germline V and J ends were trimmed by 0 bases and 4 bases, with 5 bases remaining between them. The length of the CDR3 is 13 residues. Germline V gene data show CDR1 as SGDLS and CDR2 as YYNGEE. The CDR3 protein is CASSVGHGNTIYF. CDR3 nucleotide sequence: TGTGCCAGCAGCGTAGGACACGGAAACACCATATATTTT. The full variable domain, rest sourced from reference TRBV9 and TRBJ1-3, is DSGVTQTPKHLITATGQRVTLRCSPRSGDLSVYWYQQSLDQGLQFLIQYYNGEERAKGNILERFSAQQFPDLHSELNLSSLELGDSALYFCASSVGHGNTIYFGEGSWLTVV.

This rearrangement joins TRBV18 to TRBJ1-2, with D unresolved. Deletions cut 10 bases from V and 2 bases from J, with 17 bases between. CDR3 length: 14 residues. Looked up from germline, CDR1 is KGHSH and CDR2 is LQKENI. CDR3 loop: CAIPTGGLNYGYTF. CDR3 bases: TGTGCCATCCCAACGGGAGGGCTCAACTATGGCTACACCTTC.

CDR3 nucleotide sequence: TGTGCCAGCGGTAAACAGGGGGCTTTCTCCTACGAGCAGTACTTC. Amino acids: CASGKQGAFSYEQYF. The V and J genes are TRBV7-8 and TRBJ2-7; 9 nucleotides match TRBD1. The CDR3 runs 15 residues. Germline CDR1 and CDR2: SGHVS and FQNEAQ. V was clipped by 8 bases and J by 0 bases; unmatched bases: 8.

This clone was seen more than once but under ten times. The chain has TRBV7-8 and TRBJ1-2; 9 positions agree with TRBD1. The ends lost 4 bases at V and 8 bases at J; junction bases unmatched: 11. The CDR3 consists of 15 residues. Looked up from germline, CDR1 is SGHVS and CDR2 is FQNEAQ. CDR3 sequence (DNA): TGTGCCAGCAGCTCCAAGGGACAGGGAATGCGCGGCTACACCTTC. This gives the protein CASSSKGQGMRGYTF.

V is TRBV7-9 and J is TRBJ1-2; the match to TRBD1 covers 10 bases. The CDR3 consists of 15 residues. Per the germline V gene, CDR1 is SEHNR and CDR2 is FQNEAQ (reference sequence). After removal of 2 bases from V and 6 bases from J, the junction contained 6 bases not matched to a gene. The CDR3 loop reads CASSLLGTGEHGYTF. The CDR3 bases are TGTGCCAGCAGCTTATTGGGGACAGGGGAGCATGGCTACACCTTC.

J is TRBJ2-4 and V is TRBV19; D is uncertain. Trimming stripped 1 base from V and 8 bases from J, with 3 bases between. The CDR3 totals 11 residues. Germline V lookup: CDR1 LNHDA, CDR2 SQIVND (reference sequence). The CDR3 DNA is TGTGCCAGTAGTATAGGAGACATTCAGTACTTC. This encodes CASSIGDIQYF.

This chain uses TRBV7-2 with TRBJ2-5, with TRBD2 as a possible D gene (7 bases). V was cut by 6 bases and J by 5 bases, with 22 bases left in between. The CDR3 contains 16 residues. The germline V gene encodes CDR1 SGHTA and CDR2 FQGNSA. In DNA, the CDR3 is TGTGCCAGCAGAACCCCGAGGGGGGGGCGGCATGAGACCCAGTACTTC. It specifies CASRTPRGGRHETQYF. The complete variable domain, with remaining parts taken from reference TRBV7-2 and TRBJ2-5, reads GAGVSQSPSNKVTEKGKDVELRCDPISGHTALYWYRQSLGQGLEFLIYFQGNSAPDKSGLPSDRFSAERTGGSVSTLTIQRTQQEDSAVYLCASRTPRGGRHETQYFGPGTRLLVL.

The chain couples TRBV5-1 to TRBJ2-1; TRBD2 might be the D (5 bases). The V end was cut by 0 bases, the J end by 5 bases, with 15 bases between. The CDR3 spans 16 residues. Per the germline V gene, CDR1 is SGHRS and CDR2 is YFSETQ. CDR3 nucleotides: TGCGCCAGCAGCTTGGCCGGAGGACGAAACCACAATGAGCAGTTCTTC. Protein product: CASSLAGGRNHNEQFF.

The chain couples TRBV7-9 to TRBJ2-2; tentative D call: TRBD1 (5 bases). CDR1 and CDR2 (germline): SEHNR, FQNEAQ (reference sequence). This CDR3 spans 16 amino acids. Trimming took off 5 bases at V and 4 bases at J, with 17 bases between the two ends. CDR3 sequence reads: CASSKDMLTSTGELFF. DNA for the CDR3: TGTGCCAGCAGCAAGGACATGTTAACAAGCACCGGGGAGCTGTTTTTT.

This clone was seen once. The chain combines TRBV11-1 with TRBJ2-2; D is possibly TRBD1 (5 bases). The V end lost 5 bases, the J end lost 4 bases, and 14 bases lay between the germline ends. CDR1 is SGHAT, CDR2 FQDESV, per germline (reference sequence). This CDR3 has 15 amino acids. The CDR3 coding sequence is TGTGCCAGCAGCCCAGCCAGGGTTGGCACCGGGGAGCTGTTTTTT. The encoded protein is CASSPARVGTGELFF.

The chain is built from TRBV6-1 and TRBJ2-1; 8 positions match TRBD2. V gave up 5 bases and J gave up 6 bases; unmatched junction bases: 9. CDR3 length: 15 amino acids. Germline CDR1 MNHNS, CDR2 SASEGT. DNA for the CDR3: TGTGCCAGCAGTTTAACGGGGGGGGCCGGCAATGAGCAGTTCTTC. This codes for CASSLTGGAGNEQFF.

The gene calls are TRBV18 and TRBJ1-1; D not certain. The CDR3 contains 13 residues. The V end lost 3 bases, the J end lost 3 bases, and 8 bases lay between the germline ends. Germline loops: CDR1 KGHSH, CDR2 LQKENI. CDR3 nucleotide sequence: TGTGCCAGCTCACCGTCGATAGACACTGAAGCTTTCTTT. This sequence encodes CASSPSIDTEAFF. Full variable domain (outside the CDR3, taken from reference TRBV18 and TRBJ1-1): NAGVMQNPRHLVRRRGQEARLRCSPMKGHSHVYWYRQLPEEGLKFMVYLQKENIIDESGMPKERFSAEFPKEGPSILRIQQVVRGDSAAYFCASSPSIDTEAFFGQGTRLTVV.

CDR3 residues: CASSQERVIQAGEKLFF. The CDR3 region has the DNA TGTGCCAGCAGCCAAGAAAGGGTTATACAGGCAGGGGAAAAACTGTTTTTT. This sequence joins TRBV3-1 (or the pseudogene TRBV3-2) and TRBJ1-4, with D tentatively TRBD1 (5 bases). The V gene's germline CDR1 is LGHDT and CDR2 YNNKEL (reference sequence). Deletions cut 0 bases from V and 8 bases from J, with 19 bases between. CDR3 length: 17 amino acids.

V is TRBV7-8 and J is TRBJ2-3; 9 nucleotides align to TRBD1. The CDR3 has 17 residues. Trimming removed 5 bases from V and 5 bases from J; junction bases left unmatched: 14. Germline CDR1 and CDR2: SGHVS and FQNEAQ. CDR3 loop: CASSETRLQGARDTQYF. In nucleotides, the CDR3 is TGTGCCAGCAGCGAGACCCGACTACAGGGGGCGCGAGATACGCAGTATTTT.

V and J are TRBV6-5 and TRBJ2-2; D perhaps matches TRBD2 (7 bases). The germline CDR1 and CDR2 sequences are MNHEY and SVGAGI. The CDR3 spans 14 residues. V lost 8 bases, J lost 7 bases, and 17 bases lay in between. CDR3 nucleotides: TGTGCCAGCCGGTACGGCGGGGGCGGCGGGGAGCTGTTTTTT. Translation: CASRYGGGGGELFF.

The V and J genes are TRBV10-3 and TRBJ1-3; 8 nucleotides line up with TRBD1. V was clipped by 1 base and J by 3 bases; unmatched bases: 2. The CDR3 is made up of 15 amino acids. Germline assignment: CDR1 ENHRY and CDR2 SYGVKD. The CDR3 DNA reads as TGTGCCATCAGTGAGTTCGACAGGGGTGGAAACACCATATATTTT. Translated, it gives CAISEFDRGGNTIYF.

This chain connects TRBV30 to TRBJ1-2; 9 bases agree with TRBD1. V shed 7 bases and J 8 bases; nucleotides not matched to a gene: 8. CDR1 GTSNPN and CDR2 SVGIG come from the germline V gene (reference sequence). The length of the CDR3 is 12 residues. Here the CDR3 reads CAFTGTGWGYTF. CDR3 DNA sequence: TGTGCCTTCACCGGGACAGGGTGGGGCTACACCTTC. Complete variable domain (other parts from reference TRBV30 and TRBJ1-2): SQTIHQWPATLVQPVGSPLSLECTVEGTSNPNLYWYRQAAGRGLQLLFYSVGIGQISSEVPQNLSASRPQDRQFILSSKKLLLSDSGFYLCAFTGTGWGYTFGSGTRLTVV.

This clone was recorded only once. J is TRBJ2-2 and V is TRBV18; 11 bases align to TRBD1. The CDR3 has 17 residues. The V gene end was trimmed by 3 bases and the J gene end by 4 bases; junction bases not matched to a gene: 7. Germline CDR1 KGHSH, CDR2 LQKENI. The CDR3 reads CASSPSGQGAGTGELFF. The CDR3, as DNA: TGTGCCAGCTCACCGTCCGGACAGGGGGCGGGCACCGGGGAGCTGTTTTTT.

This chain joins TRBV13 and TRBJ2-3; tentatively, D is TRBD2 (6 bases). Germline values: CDR1 PRHDT, CDR2 FYEKMQ (reference sequence). The CDR3 loop spans 16 amino acids. The germline V and J ends were trimmed by 1 base and 0 bases, with 11 bases remaining between them. In DNA form, the CDR3 reads TGTGCCAGCAGCTTAGTGGGGGGTTCGAGCACAGATACGCAGTATTTT. This translates into CASSLVGGSSTDTQYF. The variable domain in full, completed from reference TRBV13 and TRBJ2-3, reads AAGVIQSPRHLIKEKRETATLKCYPIPRHDTVYWYQQGPGQDPQFLISFYEKMQSDKGSIPDRFSAQQFSDYHSELNMSSLELGDSALYFCASSLVGGSSTDTQYFGPGTRLTVL.

The CDR3 spells CASSQRGGINNEQFF. CDR3 nucleotides: TGTGCCAGCAGCCAACGGGGGGGTATAAACAATGAGCAGTTCTTC. V is TRBV7-9 and J is TRBJ2-1; TRBD2 agrees at 8 bases. Trimming took 5 bases from V and 5 from J; bases not matched to a gene: 8. The germline V gene encodes CDR1 SEHNR and CDR2 FQNEAQ (reference sequence). The CDR3 has 15 residues.

Written as DNA, the CDR3 is TGCGCCAGCTTGAGACTAGCGGGGAGTACCGGGGAGCTGTTTTTT. As protein: CASLRLAGSTGELFF. The rearrangement joins TRBV5-1 to TRBJ2-2, with TRBD2 identical over 11 bases. The length of the CDR3 is 15 residues. Per the germline V gene, CDR1 is SGHRS and CDR2 is YFSETQ. V dropped 7 bases and J dropped 5; count of bases not matched to a gene: 7.

The chain carries TRBV5-1 and TRBJ2-3; weak D call: TRBD1 (5 bases). The V end was cut by 4 bases, the J end by 5 bases, with 17 bases between. CDR3 length equals 15 residues. CDR1 and CDR2 (germline): SGHRS, YFSETQ. CDR3 region: CASSRAGPTQDTQYF. CDR3 DNA: TGCGCCAGCAGCAGGGCAGGGCCAACCCAAGATACGCAGTATTTT. Full variable domain (remainder filled in from reference TRBV5-1 and TRBJ2-3): KAGVTQTPRYLIKTRGQQVTLSCSPISGHRSVSWYQQTPGQGLQFLFEYFSETQRNKGNFPGRFSGRQFSNSRSEMNVSTLELGDSALYLCASSRAGPTQDTQYFGPGTRLTVL.

V usage is TRBV6-2 or TRBV6-3 and J usage is TRBJ1-1; 7 bases are a match to TRBD1. In germline, CDR1 is MNHEY, CDR2 SVGEGT. The V gene end was trimmed by 5 bases and the J gene end by 11 bases; junction bases not matched to a gene: 11. CDR3 length equals 13 residues. The CDR3 region is CASSPTGTGSAFF. DNA for the CDR3: TGTGCCAGCAGTCCGACAGGGACCGGGTCGGCTTTCTTT.

The chain is built from TRBV27 and TRBJ1-2; 11 bases map to TRBD1. J gave up 4 bases and V 6 bases, and 7 bases lay outside the gene matches. Germline CDR1 MNHEY, CDR2 SMNVEV (reference sequence). This CDR3 has 15 residues. The CDR3 coding sequence is TGTGCCAGCAGCGCTCCGGGACAGGGGGTCTATGGCTACACCTTC. The encoded protein is CASSAPGQGVYGYTF.

The CDR3 DNA reads TGTGCCAGCAGCCCCGAGGGGGCCTTTAATGAAAAACTGTTTTTT. Translating it yields CASSPEGAFNEKLFF. This chain connects TRBV7-2 to TRBJ1-4; 7 nucleotides align to TRBD1. After removal of 5 bases from V and 4 bases from J, the junction contained 7 bases not matched to a gene. The germline CDR1 and CDR2 sequences are SGHTA and FQGNSA. The CDR3 extends over 15 amino acids. The variable domain in full, with the rest retrieved from reference TRBV7-2 and TRBJ1-4, is GAGVSQSPSNKVTEKGKDVELRCDPISGHTALYWYRQSLGQGLEFLIYFQGNSAPDKSGLPSDRFSAERTGGSVSTLTIQRTQQEDSAVYLCASSPEGAFNEKLFFGSGTQLSVL.

The chain is built from TRBV18 and TRBJ2-7; perhaps TRBD1 as D (6 bases). Germline V lookup: CDR1 KGHSH, CDR2 LQKENI. This CDR3 is 13 amino acids long. V shed 8 bases and J shed 1 base, with 12 bases lying between them. CDR3 sequence: CASRDTRSYEQYF. The CDR3 DNA reads TGTGCCAGCCGGGACACTCGTTCCTACGAGCAGTACTTC.

This chain's CDR3 is CASRLIGRYEQYF. DNA for the CDR3: TGTGCCAGCAGACTGATCGGGAGATACGAGCAGTACTTC. The gene calls are TRBV5-4 and TRBJ2-7, with D possibly TRBD2 on 6 matching bases. V lost 5 bases to trimming and J lost 4 bases, with 13 bases between them. Looked up from germline, CDR1 is SGHNT and CDR2 is YYREEE (reference sequence). This CDR3 comprises 13 residues.

This clone was seen a few times. The chain combines TRBV6-6 with TRBJ2-7, with 10 bases identical to TRBD2. After removal of 6 bases from V and 2 bases from J, the junction contained 7 bases not matched to a gene. The CDR3 length is 15 residues. Per the germline V gene, CDR1 is MNHNY and CDR2 is SVGAGI (reference sequence). The CDR3 sequence: CASRPGLADAYEQYF. In DNA form, the CDR3 reads TGTGCCAGCAGACCCGGACTAGCGGACGCCTACGAGCAGTACTTC.